These T cell receptor beta chains were read from a single sample in a study of blood T cell repertoires in COVID-19. Profiled with immunoSEQ multiplex PCR; TCRdb holds only in-frame clones, not every one. The sample includes roughly 130,000 clones, about 88% of them seen just once. Sequenced input: PBMCs or T cells enriched from blood (not recorded which). The receptors derive from a woman in her fifties or sixties who had recovered from COVID-19. The CDR3 runs from the conserved cysteine through the conserved F or W. D genes are given only for firm matches. Part of the rows lack a size; the others show once, few, many or a class for expanded clones.

- once TRBJ1-1 TRBV11-2 TGTGCCAGCCTCCGAGGGGGGGTGAAGGGAAGGATGAACACTGAAGCTTTCTTT CASLRGGVKGRMNTEAFF
- - TRBJ2-1 TRBV20-1 TGCAGTGGGACAAAGATGGGTGAGCAGTTCTTC CSGTKMGEQFF
TRBD1 - TRBJ2-7 TRBV5-6 TGTGCCAGCAGCTTGGCGGGGACAGGGTACCACGAGCAGTACTTC CASSLAGTGYHEQYF
TRBD2 - TRBJ2-5 TRBV5-1 TGCGCCAGCAGAGGTGGGGGAGGGGAGACCCAGTACTTC CASRGGGGETQYF
- - TRBJ2-4 TRBV4-3 TGCGCCAGCAGCCAAGATACAGGTTCCGGCGCCAAAAACATTCAGTACTTC CASSQDTGSGAKNIQYF
TRBD1 - TRBJ1-2 TRBV19 TGTGCCAGCATCGCAGGGGGTAACTATGGCTACACCTTC CASIAGGNYGYTF
TRBD1 - TRBJ1-4 TRBV27 TGTGCCAGCAGTTTATGGGCAGGGGGCGCGGGAGAAACTAATGAAAAACTGTTTTTT CASSLWAGGAGETNEKLFF
- - TRBJ2-1 TRBV10-3 TGTGCCATCACAAAGGACAGGGAGGGTGAGCAGTTCTTC CAITKDREGEQFF
- - TRBJ2-3 TRBV7-6 TGTGCCAGCAGCTTGAAGCGGGTGCGAGATACGCAGTATTTT CASSLKRVRDTQYF
TRBD2 - TRBJ2-5 TRBV4-1 TGCGCCAGCAGCCAAGTGCTAGCGGGGGGGCTGGGGCAAGAGACCCAGTACTTC CASSQVLAGGLGQETQYF
- - TRBJ1-4 TRBV7-8 TGTGCCAGCAGCTTAGGGGCAGCTCCTAATGAAAAACTGTTTTTT CASSLGAAPNEKLFF
- - TRBJ1-2 TRBV4-1 TGCGCCAGCAGCCAAGACTCCTCGGGAGTAGCTAACTATGGCTACACCTTC CASSQDSSGVANYGYTF
- - TRBJ2-7 TRBV4-1 TGCGCCAGCAGCCAAGGAATGACAGGGAGGTCCTACGAGCAGTACTTC CASSQGMTGRSYEQYF
- - TRBJ1-5 TRBV7-9 TGTGCCAGCAGCTTAGCTTCTTATAGCAATCAGCCCCAGCATTTT CASSLASYSNQPQHF
- - TRBJ2-1 TRBV12-5 TGTGCTAGTGATGTCCGGGACACCGGGGGGAATGAGCAGTTCTTC CASDVRDTGGNEQFF
- - TRBJ1-2 TRBV5-4 TGTGCCAGCAGCTTGGGCGGAGCTAACTATGGCTACACCTTC CASSLGGANYGYTF
TRBD2 - TRBJ2-1 TRBV19 TGTGCCAGTAGTCCATTAGCGGGGTTTGCGAATGAGCAGTTCTTC CASSPLAGFANEQFF
- - TRBJ1-2 TRBV12-3/TRBV12-4 TGTGCCAGCAGTGGACAGCCCTACTATGGCTACACCTTC CASSGQPYYGYTF
- - TRBJ1-2 TRBV19 TGTGCCAGTAGTAGCGGGTCGGTGACGGGGGGCTACACCTTC CASSSGSVTGGYTF
- - TRBJ1-6 TRBV11-2 TGTGCCAGCAGCTTGTCGAGCTCCTATAATTCACCCCTCCACTTT CASSLSSSYNSPLHF
- - TRBJ2-7 TRBV10-3 TGTGCCACCGGGATTACCTACGAGCAGTACTTC CATGITYEQYF
TRBD1 once TRBJ1-2 TRBV5-6 TGTGCCAGCAGCCCCCCAACCCGGACAGGGGCGGATGGCTACACCTTC CASSPPTRTGADGYTF
- - TRBJ1-6 TRBV2 TGTGCCAGCAGTGGGGCGGGAAGGAGTAATTCACCCCTCCACTTT CASSGAGRSNSPLHF
- - TRBJ1-6 TRBV6-1 TGTGCCAGCAGTGAGGTCGGGAGCTCCTATAATTCACCCCTCCACTTT CASSEVGSSYNSPLHF
TRBD2 - TRBJ2-5 TRBV27 TGTGCCAGCAGTTTGCGAGGGAGCGGGGGGCAAGAGACCCAGTACTTC CASSLRGSGGQETQYF
TRBD2 - TRBJ2-5 TRBV9 TGTGCCAGCAGCGTAGGCCCGACTAGCGGGGGATACCAAGAGACCCAGTACTTC CASSVGPTSGGYQETQYF
- - TRBJ1-1 TRBV6-5 TGTGCCAGCAGGGAGATCGGGGATGGTAGGGTTGGAGCTTTCTTT CASREIGDGRVGAFF
- - TRBJ2-7 TRBV19 TGTGCCAGTAGTCCGAGGGACACTTACTCCTACGAGCAGTACTTC CASSPRDTYSYEQYF
- - TRBJ1-5 TRBV30 - CAWSVGQGSGTKHF
TRBD1 - TRBJ2-1 TRBV27 TGTGCCAGCAGTTTATCCGCAGGGGGCATAACCTACAATGAGCAGTTCTTC CASSLSAGGITYNEQFF
TRBD1 few TRBJ1-1 TRBV7-8 TGTGCCAGCAGCCCAGGACAGGCAAAGGGGAACACTGAAGCTTTCTTT CASSPGQAKGNTEAFF
- - TRBJ1-1 TRBV2 TGTGCCAGCAGTGTCGGGCAGGGGAACACTGAAGCTTTCTTT CASSVGQGNTEAFF
- - TRBJ1-2 TRBV29-1 TGCAGCGTTATGGCTCCCCTCGGAGGCTATGGCTACACCTTC CSVMAPLGGYGYTF
TRBD1 - TRBJ2-7 TRBV10-1 TGCGCCACCCAGACAGGGGAGGCCTACGAGCAGTACTTC CATQTGEAYEQYF
- - TRBJ1-2 TRBV2 TGTGCCAGCAGTTTCCAGGGATTTGGCTACACCTTC CASSFQGFGYTF
TRBD1 - TRBJ1-2 TRBV6-5 TGTGCCAGCAGCGCGACAGGGGTTCGCTATGGCTACACCTTC CASSATGVRYGYTF
- - TRBJ1-1 TRBV6-5 TGTGCCAGCAGAGTGAAGGTGGAGGGAACTGAAGCTTTCTTT CASRVKVEGTEAFF
TRBD1 - TRBJ2-7 TRBV27 TGTGCCAGCAGTTTGTCGGGACAGCACTACGAGCAGTACTTC CASSLSGQHYEQYF
- - TRBJ2-6 TRBV28 TGTGCCAGCAGCCCTCGCGGTGGGGCCAACGTCCTGACTTTC CASSPRGGANVLTF
- - TRBJ2-1 TRBV11-2 TGTGCCAGCAGCTTAGTGCTCGGGGTTAATGAGCAGTTCTTC CASSLVLGVNEQFF
TRBD1 - TRBJ1-1 TRBV3-1/TRBV3-2 TGTGCCAGCAGCCAGGACAGGGGATCTGAAGCTTTCTTT CASSQDRGSEAFF
- - TRBJ1-5 TRBV28 TGTGCCAGCAGCCGGGACATAGGGATGTATAGCAATCAGCCCCAGCATTTT CASSRDIGMYSNQPQHF
TRBD2 - TRBJ2-3 TRBV7-2 TGTGCCAGCAGCGGATTAGCGGGGGCCCGCACAGATACGCAGTATTTT CASSGLAGARTDTQYF
- - TRBJ2-3 TRBV5-6 TGTGCCAGCAGCTCGCTTCGGGCAGATACGCAGTATTTT CASSSLRADTQYF
- - TRBJ2-2 TRBV3-1/TRBV3-2 TGTGCCAGCAGCCAAGCTAGAGCGGGTACCGGGGAGCTGTTTTTT CASSQARAGTGELFF
TRBD2 - TRBJ2-1 TRBV5-1 TGCGCCAGCAGCGAGGACGGGGGGGTATACAATGAGCAGTTCTTC CASSEDGGVYNEQFF
- - TRBJ1-4 TRBV28 TGTGCCAGCAGTTTCTGGGGACAAAATGAAAAACTGTTTTTT CASSFWGQNEKLFF
- - TRBJ1-4 TRBV9 TGTGCCAGCAGCCTGGGAGGGAGTGAAAAACTGTTTTTT CASSLGGSEKLFF
TRBD1 - TRBJ1-1 TRBV2 TGTGCCAGCATGCCGCAGGGGGCGTTGAACACTGAAGCTTTCTTT CASMPQGALNTEAFF
TRBD1 - TRBJ1-1 TRBV11-2 TGTGCCAGCAGCTTAGATCTGGGCAGGGGGTTGACTGAAGCTTTCTTT CASSLDLGRGLTEAFF
TRBD1 - TRBJ1-4 TRBV15 TGTGCCACCAGCAGATCTCGACAGGGGAATGAAAAACTGTTTTTT CATSRSRQGNEKLFF
- - TRBJ2-3 TRBV4-2 TGTGCCAGCAGCCAAGTGGGGGCAGGGGCAGATACGCAGTATTTT CASSQVGAGADTQYF
TRBD2 - TRBJ2-3 TRBV5-6 TGTGCCAGCAGCCTGGGACTAGCCGGAGATACGCAGTATTTT CASSLGLAGDTQYF
- - TRBJ2-4 TRBV3-1/TRBV3-2 TGTGCCAGCAGCCAAACCAGGGGCCAGGACCTCAAAAACATTCAGTACTTC CASSQTRGQDLKNIQYF
- once TRBJ2-1 TRBV6-5 TGTGCCAGCAGGTACACAGCTAATGAGCAGTTCTTC CASRYTANEQFF
- - TRBJ2-3 TRBV2 TGTGCCAGCAGTGCCTCAGCGGGCAGCACAGATACGCAGTATTTT CASSASAGSTDTQYF
TRBD1 - TRBJ1-2 TRBV25-1 TGTGCCAGCGTCCGGGACAGGGATTCAGGCTACACCTTC CASVRDRDSGYTF